A selection of T cell receptor beta chains follows, all from one sample in a study of shared clonotypes between healthy human individuals. TCRdb's table, derived via immunoSEQ multiplex PCR, lists solely in-frame clones and lacks some. The sample carries fewer than 550,000 clones, about 80% recorded once. The specimen was PBMCs. These receptors all stem from a woman aged 40 to 50 in good health. Some clones in this sample may be carry-over from other donors' samples. CDR3s include the opening cysteine and the closing phenylalanine or tryptophan. D genes are given only for firm matches. Not every row has a clone size; where given, it reads once, few, many or a size class.

clone_size,j_call,v_call,d_call,cdr3_aa,cdr3_nt
NA,TRBJ1-3,TRBV10-2,NA,CASSPGLGNTIYF,TGCGCCAGCAGTCCGGGGTTGGGAAACACCATATATTTT
NA,TRBJ2-7,TRBV19,NA,CASSIRDGALEQYF,TGTGCCAGTAGTATTCGGGACGGAGCTCTTGAGCAGTACTTC
once,TRBJ2-7,TRBV12-5,TRBD2,CASGLVQRWREGAYEQYF,TGTGCTAGTGGTTTGGTCCAAAGATGGCGGGAGGGGGCCTACGAGCAGTACTTC
NA,TRBJ2-1,TRBV9,NA,CASSPTGAGEYNEQFF,TGTGCCAGCAGCCCCACGGGGGCGGGGGAGTACAATGAGCAGTTCTTC
NA,TRBJ2-1,TRBV5-1,TRBD2,CASSYLSVGGPYNEQFF,TGCGCCAGCAGCTACCTTTCGGTGGGAGGGCCATACAATGAGCAGTTCTTC
NA,TRBJ2-3,TRBV7-2,NA,CASSLGGTDTQYF,TGTGCCAGCAGCTTAGGAGGGACAGATACGCAGTATTTT
NA,TRBJ2-7,TRBV4-3,TRBD2,CASSQALAGVTYEQYF,TGCGCCAGCAGCCAGGCCCTAGCGGGAGTAACGTACGAGCAGTACTTC
NA,TRBJ2-6,TRBV29-1,TRBD1,CSVQGSGANVLTF,TGCAGCGTACAGGGGTCTGGGGCCAACGTCCTGACTTTC
NA,TRBJ2-1,TRBV28,TRBD2,CASRTSGSYNEQFF,TGTGCCAGCAGGACTAGCGGCTCCTACAATGAGCAGTTCTTC
NA,TRBJ1-3,TRBV30,NA,CAQGGGTSSGNTIYF,TGTGCCCAAGGGGGGGGAACAAGCTCTGGAAACACCATATATTTT
few,TRBJ1-2,TRBV5-1,NA,CASSQGSTSNYGYTF,TGCGCCAGCAGCCAGGGTTCCACCTCTAACTATGGCTACACCTTC
NA,TRBJ2-7,TRBV19,NA,CASSDRYEQYF,TGTGCCAGTAGCGACCGATACGAGCAGTACTTC
NA,TRBJ1-1,TRBV6-5,NA,CAGSYSSEAGTEAFF,TGTGCCGGCAGTTACTCATCCGAGGCGGGCACTGAAGCTTTCTTT
once,TRBJ2-7,TRBV5-4,TRBD2,CASTTGRELGDEQYF,TGTGCCAGCACCACTGGGCGGGAGCTGGGAGACGAGCAGTACTTC
NA,TRBJ2-6,TRBV7-2,NA,CASKDSGANVLTF,TGTGCCAGTAAAGACTCTGGGGCCAACGTCCTGACTTTC
NA,TRBJ1-2,TRBV5-1,TRBD1,CASSARGLGYGYTF,TGCGCCAGCAGCGCCAGGGGGCTGGGCTATGGCTACACCTTC
NA,TRBJ2-7,TRBV19,TRBD1,CASRPDRTGEQYF,TGTGCCAGTAGGCCGGACAGGACGGGCGAGCAGTACTTC
NA,TRBJ2-7,TRBV7-2,TRBD2,CASSGSGRAYEQYF,TGTGCCAGCAGCGGTAGCGGGAGGGCCTACGAGCAGTACTTC
NA,TRBJ1-1,TRBV29-1,NA,CSVRRGAPSTEAFF,TGCAGCGTTAGGAGAGGGGCCCCGAGCACTGAAGCTTTCTTT
NA,TRBJ1-6,TRBV20-1,NA,CSARRGTPLHF,TGCAGTGCTAGACGGGGAACACCCCTCCACTTT